The next 8 T cell receptor beta chains were all read from a single sample in a study of neurological immune-mediated disorders. Each CDR3 protein gets one entry after TCRdb re-called the 5' RACE reads with MiXCR. The sample records fewer than 30,000 distinct CDR3 sequences, about 6.7% being singletons. Sequenced: PBMCs. Receptor source: a woman in her forties in good health.

The sample holds many counts of this clonotype. The chain is built from TRBV27 and TRBJ2-7; no definite D call. CDR1 MNHEY and CDR2 SMNVEV come from the germline V gene (reference sequence). Trimming took off 3 bases at V and 4 bases at J, with 7 bases between the two ends. The CDR3 sequence is 12 residues long. The CDR3 sequence: CASSFVRYEQYF. The CDR3 DNA is TGTGCCAGCAGTTTTGTGAGGTACGAGCAGTACTTC.

This clonotype has at least ten counts. This rearrangement joins TRBV20-1 to TRBJ2-1; TRBD2 matches at 8 bases. V gave up 3 bases and J gave up 2 bases; unmatched junction bases: 9. This CDR3 has 16 amino acids. The germline gives CDR1 DFQATT, CDR2 SNEGSKA (reference sequence). The CDR3 spells CSARIFSGAAYNEQFF. The CDR3 DNA sequence: TGCAGTGCTAGGATCTTTAGCGGGGCAGCCTACAATGAGCAGTTCTTC.

V usage is TRBV28 and J usage is TRBJ2-1; TRBD2 aligns across 9 bases. The germline gives CDR1 MDHEN, CDR2 SYDVKM. The CDR3 has 15 amino acids. Germline trimming cut 4 bases from V and 6 bases from J; bases unmatched to any gene: 7. In DNA, the CDR3 is TGTGCCAGCAGTTCTCTAGGACTAGCGACCAATGAGCAGTTCTTC. Protein sequence: CASSSLGLATNEQFF.

At least ten counts were recorded for this clonotype. The chain carries TRBV3-1 and TRBJ1-2; tentative D call: TRBD1 (5 bases). The germline V gene has CDR1 LGHDT and CDR2 YNNKEL (reference sequence). The CDR3 has 14 amino acids. With 3 bases removed from V and 8 bases from J, the gap between germline ends came to 16 bases. The CDR3 nucleotides are TGTGCCAGCAGCCACCTGGACCCAGGGAAGGGCTACACCTTC. Protein: CASSHLDPGKGYTF.

This clonotype appeared many times. The CDR3: CSVGQGETQYF. CDR3 sequence (DNA): TGCAGCGTTGGCCAGGGGGAGACCCAGTACTTC. The chain recombines TRBV29-1 with TRBJ2-5, with D tentatively TRBD1 (6 bases). This CDR3 comprises 11 residues. Germline V CDR1 and CDR2: SQVTM, ANQGSEA. Deletions cut 4 bases from V and 5 bases from J, with 8 bases between.

This clonotype was counted at least ten times. J is TRBJ2-5 and V is TRBV28; D perhaps matches TRBD1 (6 bases). The V gene's germline CDR1 is MDHEN and CDR2 SYDVKM. Trimming stripped 2 bases from V and 4 bases from J, with 11 bases between. The CDR3 is 14 residues long. For the CDR3, the DNA is TGTGCCAGCAGTTTAGCAGGGGCAAGAGAGACCCAGTACTTC. Protein sequence: CASSLAGARETQYF.

This clonotype came up many times. The chain links TRBV20-1 to TRBJ1-5; D call uncertain. Trimming took off 6 bases at V and 4 bases at J, with 13 bases between the two ends. The CDR3 has 13 residues. Germline values: CDR1 DFQATT, CDR2 SNEGSKA (reference sequence). The CDR3 sequence: CSAEAGTNQPQHF. The CDR3 DNA reads as TGCAGTGCCGAGGCAGGCACGAATCAGCCCCAGCATTTT.

In its sample, this clonotype was seen many times. The chain is built from TRBV6-1 and TRBJ2-7; possibly TRBD2 for D (5 bases). The CDR3 has 13 amino acids. The V end lost 5 bases, the J end lost 2 bases, and 10 bases lay between the germline ends. Germline lookup yields CDR1 MNHNS and CDR2 SASEGT. CDR3 residues: CASSTGKTYEQYF. CDR3 sequence (DNA): TGTGCCAGCAGTACCGGGAAAACCTACGAGCAGTACTTC.